Shown below are 30 T cell receptor beta chains from a single sample sequenced in a study of blood T cells in healthy people across ages. Through a sample-barcoded 5' primer and a J-beta primer mix, a second PCR was run for roughly 6 to 11 cycles. MiXCR, run by TCRdb on the 5' RACE reads, gives a single entry per CDR3 protein. The profile shows about 760,000 distinct CDR3 sequences, approximately 60% of them singletons. The specimen was blood. These receptors all stem from a man aged 35 to 55 in good health.

This sequence joins TRBV20-1 and TRBJ2-4, with 11 positions matching TRBD1. The J call may be faulty, since TRBJ2-7 better matches the DNA end. CDR1 and CDR2 (germline): DFQATT, SNEGSKA (reference sequence). This CDR3 has 14 residues. DNA of the CDR3: TGCAGTGCTAGAACGGACAGGGGGCTCTACGAGCAGTACTTC. Translation: CSARTDRGLYEQYF.

This chain joins TRBV7-2 and TRBJ1-5; unclear D gene. Per germline, CDR1 SGHTA and CDR2 FQGNSA. V was pared by 5 bases and J by 4 bases, with 9 bases between. The CDR3 is 13 residues long. The CDR3 sequence is CASSVTQNQPQHF. CDR3 nucleotide sequence: TGTGCCAGCAGCGTGACACAAAATCAGCCCCAGCATTTT.

V is TRBV6-5 and J is TRBJ1-6, with TRBD1 matching over 8 bases. This CDR3 is built from 16 residues. The V segment lost 6 bases and the J segment 7 bases; nucleotides outside the gene matches: 11. Germline values: CDR1 MNHEY, CDR2 SVGAGI. The CDR3 nucleotides read TGTGCCAGCAGCCTAAAAGGGACAGGAAGGAATTCACCCCTCCACTTT. Its protein is CASSLKGTGRNSPLHF.

V and J are TRBV11-3 and TRBJ2-1, with 8 positions matching TRBD1. Germline loops: CDR1 SGHNT, CDR2 YENEEA. V shed 2 bases, J shed 8 bases, and the junction held 5 bases outside the gene matches. CDR3 length: 14 residues. This CDR3 is CASSLRAGGYEQFF. The CDR3 coding sequence is TGTGCCAGCAGCTTAAGAGCAGGGGGCTATGAGCAGTTCTTC.

The chain recombines TRBV29-1 with TRBJ2-1, with 9 bases aligning to TRBD1. The germline V gene has CDR1 SQVTM and CDR2 ANQGSEA. The CDR3 covers 14 residues. J gave up 15 bases and V 2 bases, and 14 bases lay outside the gene matches. The CDR3: CSVESTGGSRKRFF. The CDR3 region has the DNA TGCAGCGTTGAATCGACAGGGGGTAGTCGGAAGCGGTTCTTC.

This clonotype was observed a handful of times. The V gene is TRBV6-2 or TRBV6-3, the J gene TRBJ2-7; 12 positions agree with TRBD2. The better agreement between TRBJ2-5 and the DNA end casts doubt on the J call. Germline CDR1 and CDR2: MNHEY and SVGEGT. The CDR3 spans 15 residues. CDR3 sequence (DNA): TGTGCCAGCAGTTATCGACTAGCGGGGGAAGAGACCCAGTACTTC. It codes for CASSYRLAGEETQYF.

Here the CDR3 DNA reads TGCGCCAGCAGCCTGGCACTACCCCCCTACAATGAGCAGTTCTTC. It is translated as CASSLALPPYNEQFF. This sequence joins TRBV4-1 and TRBJ2-1, with D unclear. The CDR3 is 15 residues long. V was clipped by 4 bases and J by 2 bases, with 12 bases between them. Germline V gene sequence: CDR1 MGHRA, CDR2 YSYEKL.

A single count supports this clonotype. A single base separates this from a much larger clone, so it may be a read error. CDR3 sequence reads: CATQRLAGNEQYF. The CDR3 nucleotides are TGTGCCACTCAGCGACTAGCGGGGAATGAGCAGTACTTC. The chain joins TRBV27 to TRBJ2-5; the match to TRBD2 covers 11 bases. The CDR3 has 13 residues. Germline-derived CDR1 and CDR2 are MNHEY and SMNVEV (reference sequence). The trim removed 10 bases at V and 11 bases at J, leaving 12 bases unmatched.

This clonotype has more than one count but fewer than ten. The J gene is TRBJ2-7, the V gene TRBV14; TRBD2 agrees at 8 bases. Germline assignment: CDR1 SGHDN and CDR2 FVKESK. This CDR3 has 16 amino acids. V shed 4 bases, J shed 4 bases, and the junction held 12 bases outside the gene matches. The CDR3 reads CASSPTPGLVMYEQYF. DNA of the CDR3: TGTGCCAGCAGCCCTACACCGGGACTAGTTATGTACGAGCAGTACTTC.

V is TRBV20-1 and J is TRBJ1-2; D uncertain. The ends were cut back, 0 bases at V and 7 bases at J, with 15 bases in the middle. The CDR3 contains 14 residues. In germline, CDR1 is DFQATT, CDR2 SNEGSKA (reference sequence). The CDR3, as DNA: TGCAGTGCTAGAGATCTAAGCCGATCAACTGGCTACACCTTC. Its protein is CSARDLSRSTGYTF.

This chain joins TRBV6-6 and TRBJ2-5, with D perhaps matching TRBD1 (6 bases). V lost 6 bases and J lost 3, with 17 bases in between. The length of the CDR3 is 15 residues. Germline V CDR1 and CDR2: MNHNY, SVGAGI (reference sequence). DNA for the CDR3: TGTGCCAGCAGCCCCCGGGACAAGAGAAAAGAGACCCAGTACTTC. Amino acids: CASSPRDKRKETQYF.

This chain joins TRBV6-2 or TRBV6-3 and TRBJ2-5; 9 nucleotides align to TRBD2. Germline V gene data show CDR1 as MNHEY and CDR2 as SVGEGT. The J segment lost 4 bases and the V segment lost 5 bases, leaving 8 bases of the junction unmatched. The CDR3 length is 15 residues. CDR3 DNA: TGTGCCAGCAGTCTTAGCGGGAGATTTGGAGAGACCCAGTACTTC. Amino acid sequence: CASSLSGRFGETQYF.

This clonotype was seen a handful of times. The gene calls are TRBV7-2 and TRBJ2-3; D may be TRBD1 or TRBD2 (6 bases each). Germline CDR1 and CDR2: SGHTA and FQGNSA. The CDR3 totals 15 residues. V dropped 1 base and J dropped 2 bases, with 10 bases sitting between them. CDR3: CASSLVGGPTDTQYF. CDR3 nucleotide sequence: TGTGCCAGCAGCTTAGTGGGGGGCCCCACAGATACGCAGTATTTT.

This clonotype was counted once. The rearrangement links TRBV7-9 to TRBJ1-6, with 8 bases lining up with TRBD1. This CDR3 is 15 amino acids long. The germline CDR1 and CDR2 sequences are SEHNR and FQNEAQ (reference sequence). V shed 5 bases and J 14 bases; nucleotides not matched to a gene: 14. CDR3 amino acids: CASSPGQGGFQALHF. CDR3 DNA sequence: TGTGCCAGCAGCCCCGGACAGGGAGGATTTCAGGCCCTCCACTTT.

Here the CDR3 DNA reads TGTGCCAGCAGCTTAAGAGGGTATCATCAGCCCCAGCATTTT. Translation: CASSLRGYHQPQHF. The chain combines TRBV7-2 with TRBJ1-5; D is unresolved. The germline gives CDR1 SGHTA, CDR2 FQGNSA. The CDR3 spans 14 residues. The V gene lost 2 bases and the J gene lost 5 bases, with 10 bases spanning the gap.

This rearrangement joins TRBV5-1 to TRBJ2-3; 8 bases line up with TRBD2. Germline assignment: CDR1 SGHRS and CDR2 YFSETQ. This CDR3 comprises 18 residues. V was pared by 0 bases and J by 0 bases, with 9 bases of the junction left unmatched. CDR3 residues: CASSLETSGLPSTDTQYF. The CDR3 DNA sequence: TGCGCCAGCAGCTTGGAAACTAGCGGCCTTCCTAGCACAGATACGCAGTATTTT.

The chain's CDR3 is CASSPYRGLGTDTQYF. DNA of the CDR3: TGTGCCAGTAGCCCTTACAGGGGGCTGGGCACAGATACGCAGTATTTT. The chain couples TRBV19 to TRBJ2-3; the match to TRBD1 covers 9 bases. The V gene end was trimmed by 6 bases and the J gene end by 1 base; junction bases not matched to a gene: 8. This CDR3 is built from 16 residues. Germline CDR1 LNHDA, CDR2 SQIVND (reference sequence).

This chain joins TRBV25-1 and TRBJ2-7; 9 bases align to TRBD1. Germline loops: CDR1 MGHDK, CDR2 SYGVNS. This CDR3 has 14 amino acids. Trimming removed 3 bases from V and 3 bases from J; junction bases left unmatched: 3. The CDR3 sequence: CASSDWDRDYEQYF. DNA of the CDR3: TGTGCCAGCAGTGATTGGGACAGGGACTACGAGCAGTACTTC.

The chain has TRBV12-3 or TRBV12-4 and TRBJ2-7, with 9 positions matching TRBD2. V dropped 2 bases and J dropped 3; count of bases not matched to a gene: 5. This CDR3 spans 15 amino acids. The CDR3, as DNA: TGTGCCAGCAGTTTATCAGCTAGCGGGAACTACGAGCAGTACTTC. Translated: CASSLSASGNYEQYF.

V usage is TRBV2 and J usage is TRBJ2-3, with TRBD2 matching over 12 bases. CDR3 length: 17 amino acids. Germline CDR1 reads SNHLY; CDR2 reads FYNNEI. With 3 bases clipped from V and 7 bases from J, the junction kept 11 bases outside the gene matches. For the CDR3, the DNA is TGTGCCAGCAGTGAGTCCCCCCTAGCGGGGGGGCCGTATACGCAGTATTTT. Translation gives CASSESPLAGGPYTQYF.

V is TRBV7-2 and J is TRBJ2-3; the D gene is possibly TRBD1 (5 bases). CDR1 is SGHTA, CDR2 FQGNSA, per germline. The CDR3 consists of 16 residues. The V end was cut by 1 base, the J end by 4 bases, with 15 bases between. The CDR3 spells CASSLGRAARADTQYF. CDR3 bases: TGTGCCAGCAGCTTAGGCAGGGCCGCCCGAGCAGATACGCAGTATTTT.

Written as DNA, the CDR3 is TGTGCCAGCAGTGAACAAGGGGACAATGAGCAGTTCTTC. It codes for CASSEQGDNEQFF. The chain couples TRBV6-1 to TRBJ2-1; possibly TRBD1 for D (5 bases). Trimming left V 2 bases short and J 5 bases short, with 7 bases between. Germline CDR1 is MNHNS and CDR2 is SASEGT. This CDR3 has 13 residues.

The chain couples TRBV7-2 to TRBJ2-1; D is perhaps TRBD2 (6 bases). The V gene's germline CDR1 is SGHTA and CDR2 FQGNSA. V lost 5 bases to trimming and J lost 5 bases, with 22 bases between them. The CDR3 contains 17 residues. CDR3 nucleotides: TGTGCCAGCAGCACACGACTTAACGTAGCGGAGAACAATGAGCAGTTCTTC. Translating gives CASSTRLNVAENNEQFF.

The V call is TRBV25-1, the J call TRBJ1-1; a weak D match, TRBD1 (5 bases). Trimming took off 4 bases at V and 5 bases at J, with 11 bases between the two ends. CDR3 length: 13 residues. Germline loops: CDR1 MGHDK, CDR2 SYGVNS. CDR3 DNA: TGTGCCAGCAGTGGTCAGGGCCCAACTGAAGCTTTCTTT. It encodes CASSGQGPTEAFF. Variable domain in full (rest from reference TRBV25-1 and TRBJ1-1): EADIYQTPRYLVIGTGKKITLECSQTMGHDKMYWYQQDPGMELHLIHYSYGVNSTEKGDLSSESTVSRIRTEHFPLTLESARPSHTSQYLCASSGQGPTEAFFGQGTRLTVV.

This clonotype was seen many times. The gene calls are TRBV5-1 and TRBJ2-3; D may be TRBD1 or TRBD2 (6 bases each). In germline, CDR1 is SGHRS, CDR2 YFSETQ. The CDR3 is 17 residues long. The V end lost 4 bases, the J end lost 6 bases, and 24 bases lay between the germline ends. In DNA, the CDR3 is TGCGCCAGCAGCCAGTCCCCTGGGGGGCCGAGTTCCGATACGCAGTATTTT. It translates to CASSQSPGGPSSDTQYF. Full variable domain (missing parts from reference TRBV5-1 and TRBJ2-3): KAGVTQTPRYLIKTRGQQVTLSCSPISGHRSVSWYQQTPGQGLQFLFEYFSETQRNKGNFPGRFSGRQFSNSRSEMNVSTLELGDSALYLCASSQSPGGPSSDTQYFGPGTRLTVL.

This sequence joins TRBV2 and TRBJ1-2; TRBD1 might be the D (5 bases). The germline CDR1 and CDR2 sequences are SNHLY and FYNNEI. V was clipped by 6 bases and J by 6 bases, with 17 bases between them. This CDR3 region has 14 residues. The CDR3 region is CASRGPTGVDGYTF. CDR3 sequence (DNA): TGTGCCAGCAGGGGGCCCACCGGGGTCGATGGCTACACCTTC.

V gene TRBV7-9 combines with J gene TRBJ2-4; the D is unclear. Trimming took off 5 bases at V and 13 bases at J, with 15 bases between the two ends. The CDR3 has 12 residues. Germline V gives CDR1 SEHNR, CDR2 FQNEAQ (reference sequence). Here the CDR3 DNA reads TGTGCCAGCAGCGTTATAGTTGAAGGGCAGTACTTC. Translating gives CASSVIVEGQYF.

This chain links TRBV3-1 with TRBJ2-1, with D possibly TRBD2 on 5 matching bases. V dropped 1 base and J dropped 10 bases, with 8 bases sitting between them. CDR3 length: 12 amino acids. CDR1 and CDR2 (germline): LGHDT, YNNKEL (reference sequence). The CDR3 reads CASSQVRREQFF. The CDR3 nucleotides are TGTGCCAGCAGCCAAGTCCGGAGGGAGCAGTTCTTC.

The V call is TRBV29-1, the J call TRBJ2-5, with a tentative D call TRBD2 (6 bases). Trimming took off 5 bases at V and 11 bases at J, with 27 bases between the two ends. This CDR3 is 15 amino acids long. CDR1 is SQVTM and CDR2 is ANQGSEA in the germline V gene. The CDR3 DNA sequence: TGCAGCGTTTTCGCCGGGACTCGTGTAGTCCATGAGCAGTACTTC. Its protein product is CSVFAGTRVVHEQYF.

This clonotype showed up just a few times. The chain couples TRBV20-1 to TRBJ2-5, with TRBD2 identical over 12 bases. V trimming: 0 bases; J trimming: 11 bases; junction bases outside the gene matches: 10. In germline, CDR1 is DFQATT, CDR2 SNEGSKA (reference sequence). This CDR3 is built from 15 residues. The CDR3 sequence: CSARDLLAGGDEQYF. The CDR3 nucleotides read TGCAGTGCTAGAGATCTCCTAGCGGGGGGGGATGAGCAGTACTTC.